This T cell receptor beta chain appears in the sequencing data of a study of technical replicates of blood from several donors. The V and J ends lost 4 bases and 8 bases, in that order; junction bases with no gene match: 4. The CDR3 totals 13 residues. The germline V gene has CDR1 SGHVS and CDR2 FQNEAQ. The repertoire was sequenced with immunoSEQ multiplex PCR; TCRdb's copy has only in-frame clones and lacks some. The table has about 100,000 clones, under 97% seen once. What was sequenced was T cells isolated from PBMCs. The sequence derives from a human donor in good health. The genes are TRBV7-8 and TRBJ2-1, with 8 bases fitting TRBD1. The CDR3 sequence: CASSSGQGDEQFF. CDR3 DNA: TGTGCCAGCAGCTCAGGACAGGGCGATGAGCAGTTCTTC.